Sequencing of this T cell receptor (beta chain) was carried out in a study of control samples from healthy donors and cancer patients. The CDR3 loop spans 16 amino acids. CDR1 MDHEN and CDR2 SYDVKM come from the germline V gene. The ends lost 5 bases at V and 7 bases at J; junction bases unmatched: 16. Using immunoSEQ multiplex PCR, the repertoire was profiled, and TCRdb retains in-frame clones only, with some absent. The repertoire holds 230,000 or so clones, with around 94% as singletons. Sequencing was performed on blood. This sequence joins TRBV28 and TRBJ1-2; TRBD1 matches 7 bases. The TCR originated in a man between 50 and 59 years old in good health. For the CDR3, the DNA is TGTGCCAGCAGTCCAGAAACGCCAGGGGGATTCGGTGGCTACACCTTC. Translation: CASSPETPGGFGGYTF.